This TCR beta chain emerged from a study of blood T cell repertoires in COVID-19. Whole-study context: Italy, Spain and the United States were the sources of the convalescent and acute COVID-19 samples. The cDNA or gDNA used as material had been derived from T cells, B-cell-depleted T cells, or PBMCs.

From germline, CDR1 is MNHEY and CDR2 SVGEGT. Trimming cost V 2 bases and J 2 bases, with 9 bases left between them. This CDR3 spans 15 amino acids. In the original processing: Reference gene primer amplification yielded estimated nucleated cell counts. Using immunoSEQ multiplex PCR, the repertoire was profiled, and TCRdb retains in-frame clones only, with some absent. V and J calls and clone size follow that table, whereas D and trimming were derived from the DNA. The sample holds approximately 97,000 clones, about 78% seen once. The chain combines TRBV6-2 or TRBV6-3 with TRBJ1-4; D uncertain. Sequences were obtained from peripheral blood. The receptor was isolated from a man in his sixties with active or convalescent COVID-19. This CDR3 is CASSYGLRTNEKLFF. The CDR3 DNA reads TGTGCCAGCAGTTACGGCTTACGTACTAATGAAAAACTGTTTTTT.